The 9 T cell receptor beta chains below were found in one sample sequenced in a study of T cell responses to AZD1222 COVID-19 vaccine. Libraries were prepared by immunoSEQ multiplex PCR; TCRdb keeps only in-frame clonotypes and omits some of them. In the table there are tens of thousands of clones, roughly 90% of which are singletons. Sequences were derived from peripheral blood, sampled on day 0 of AZD1222 vaccination. The receptors derive from an adult in good health.

The V and J genes are TRBV12-3 or TRBV12-4 and TRBJ2-1, with D uncertain. V was clipped by 5 bases and J by 7 bases, with 12 bases between them. This CDR3 spans 13 amino acids. DNA of the CDR3: TGTGCCAGCAGTCCCGGAAGGGCGAATGAGCAGTTCTTC. This sequence encodes CASSPGRANEQFF.

This chain connects TRBV5-5 to TRBJ1-1; D may be TRBD1 (5 bases). V was pared by 4 bases and J by 2 bases, with 12 bases between. CDR3 length: 14 amino acids. Looked up from germline, CDR1 is SGHKS and CDR2 is YYEKEE (reference sequence). For the CDR3, the DNA is TGTGCCAGCAGCCTCGGGACGGGAAACACTGAAGCTTTCTTT. This encodes CASSLGTGNTEAFF.

This clone was recorded once. The rearrangement uses TRBV9 and TRBJ2-1; D gene unclear. The CDR3 consists of 11 residues. The V end lost 8 bases, the J end lost 7 bases, and 10 bases lay between the germline ends. CDR1 is SGDLS and CDR2 is YYNGEE in the germline V gene. The DNA of the CDR3 is TGTGCCAGTTCCACTGGGAATGAGCAGTTCTTC. Translation gives CASSTGNEQFF.

V is TRBV5-1 and J is TRBJ1-4; D possibly corresponds to TRBD1 (6 bases). Per germline, CDR1 SGHRS and CDR2 YFSETQ. Trimming removed 4 bases from V and 3 bases from J, with 10 bases in between. This CDR3 is built from 14 residues. CDR3 loop: CASSGQGSNEKLFF. The CDR3 DNA is TGCGCCAGCAGCGGGCAGGGGTCTAATGAAAAACTGTTTTTT.

The genes are TRBV27 and TRBJ2-3; the D is unclear. The ends were cut back, 5 bases at V and 5 bases at J, with 20 bases in the middle. This CDR3 comprises 16 residues. The germline V gene encodes CDR1 MNHEY and CDR2 SMNVEV (reference sequence). The CDR3 bases are TGTGCCAGCAGTCTCCAGATGGGGTACCTAGGAGATACGCAGTATTTT. Amino acid sequence: CASSLQMGYLGDTQYF.

The CDR3 DNA is TGTGCTAGTGGTTTGGTACAGGGGGGGCCCAACAATGAGCAGTTCTTC. It codes for CASGLVQGGPNNEQFF. The chain uses TRBV12-5 and TRBJ2-1, with D possibly TRBD1 on 8 matching bases. CDR3 size: 16 residues. Deletions cut 0 bases from V and 5 bases from J, with 14 bases between. Germline values: CDR1 LGHNT, CDR2 FRNRAP.

The rearrangement uses TRBV28 and TRBJ2-3; D is unresolved. CDR1 is MDHEN and CDR2 is SYDVKM in the germline V gene. The V and J ends lost 5 bases and 0 bases respectively, with 12 bases between them. This CDR3 is 15 amino acids long. The CDR3 DNA follows: TGTGCCAGCAGTCCCTCCCGGGTGAGCACAGATACGCAGTATTTT. It specifies CASSPSRVSTDTQYF. Using reference TRBV28 and TRBJ2-3 for the parts outside the CDR3, the full variable domain is DVKVTQSSRYLVKRTGEKVFLECVQDMDHENMFWYRQDPGLGLRLIYFSYDVKMKEKGDIPEGYSVSREKKERFSLILESASTNQTSMYLCASSPSRVSTDTQYFGPGTRLTVL.

The gene calls are TRBV7-9 and TRBJ2-3, with TRBD1 as a possible D gene (5 bases). This CDR3 has 16 amino acids. V was shortened by 5 bases and J by 2 bases, with 17 bases between the two germline ends. Germline CDR1 and CDR2: SEHNR and FQNEAQ (reference sequence). CDR3 nucleotide sequence: TGTGCCAGCAGCCCCCAGGGAATAGGGCTCACAGATACGCAGTATTTT. Translating it yields CASSPQGIGLTDTQYF.

The chain combines TRBV3-1 (or the pseudogene TRBV3-2) with TRBJ2-3, with 14 nucleotides matching TRBD2. This CDR3 spans 14 amino acids. CDR1 is LGHDT, CDR2 YNNKEL, per germline (reference sequence). V shed 6 bases, J shed 5 bases, and the junction held 1 base outside the gene matches. The CDR3 sequence: CASRGTSGGDTQYF. The DNA of the CDR3 is TGTGCCAGCAGGGGGACTAGCGGGGGAGATACGCAGTATTTT.